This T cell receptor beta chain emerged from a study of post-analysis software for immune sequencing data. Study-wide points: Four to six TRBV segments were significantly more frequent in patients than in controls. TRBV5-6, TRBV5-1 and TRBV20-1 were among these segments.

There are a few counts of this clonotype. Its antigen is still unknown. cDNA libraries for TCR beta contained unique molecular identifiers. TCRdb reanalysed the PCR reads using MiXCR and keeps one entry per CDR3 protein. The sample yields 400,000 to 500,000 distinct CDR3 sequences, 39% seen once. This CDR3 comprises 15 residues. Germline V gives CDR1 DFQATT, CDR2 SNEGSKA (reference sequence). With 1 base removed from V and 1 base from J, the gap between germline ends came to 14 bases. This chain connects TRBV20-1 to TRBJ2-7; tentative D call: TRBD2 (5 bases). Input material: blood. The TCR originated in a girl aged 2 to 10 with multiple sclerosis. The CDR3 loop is CSARAPTRGSYEQYF. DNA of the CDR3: TGCAGTGCTAGAGCCCCGACTCGGGGTTCCTACGAGCAGTACTTC.